Below, 11 T cell receptor beta chains from the same sample are listed, as sequenced in a study of chronic HIV infection and antiretroviral therapy. TCRdb re-analysed the 5' RACE reads in MiXCR, keeping a single row per CDR3 protein. The profile shows about 38,000 distinct CDR3 sequences, roughly 8% of them singletons. Sequenced sample: peripheral blood. The source of these receptors is an adult who had HIV and had not received antiretroviral therapy, or was an uninfected healthy control (not recorded which).

Ten or more counts support this clonotype. This sequence joins TRBV20-1 and TRBJ2-7; 8 bases map to TRBD1. The CDR3 covers 13 residues. Germline values: CDR1 DFQATT, CDR2 SNEGSKA (reference sequence). Unmatched junction bases numbered 7, after V lost 4 bases and J lost 5 bases. CDR3 in DNA: TGCAGTGCTAAGAGGACAGGGACACACGAGCAGTACTTC. It yields the protein CSAKRTGTHEQYF.

This clonotype was observed a few times. The V and J genes are TRBV6-5 and TRBJ2-1; D not certain. Deletions cut 2 bases from V and 2 bases from J, with 13 bases between. This CDR3 has 16 amino acids. The germline V gene encodes CDR1 MNHEY and CDR2 SVGAGI. In nucleotides, the CDR3 is TGTGCCAGCAGTTACGACGACCGAGGAGCCTACAATGAGCAGTTCTTC. It encodes CASSYDDRGAYNEQFF.

This clonotype was counted at least ten times. The chain recombines TRBV6-6 with TRBJ2-1; 12 bases are shared with TRBD2. CDR1 and CDR2 from the germline V gene are MNHNY and SVGAGI (reference sequence). Germline trimming cut 11 bases from V and 1 base from J; bases unmatched to any gene: 6. The CDR3 runs 15 residues. The CDR3 sequence is CAGSLAGGSYNEQFF. DNA for the CDR3: TGTGCCGGGTCCCTAGCGGGAGGGTCCTACAATGAGCAGTTCTTC.

This clonotype was observed many times. CDR3 protein: CASRQDRRYYGYTF. DNA of the CDR3: TGTGCCAGCAGACAAGACAGGAGGTACTATGGCTACACCTTC. This chain joins TRBV28 and TRBJ1-2, with D possibly matching TRBD1 (6 bases). The CDR3 covers 14 residues. Per the germline V gene, CDR1 is MDHEN and CDR2 is SYDVKM. Trimming took off 6 bases at V and 3 bases at J, with 14 bases between the two ends.

The table lists this clonotype with many counts. At one end the junction does not follow the germline gene, possibly because of a read error. The J gene is TRBJ2-4, the V gene TRBV2; 12 nucleotides line up with TRBD1. Germline V gene data show CDR1 as SNHLY and CDR2 as FYNNEI. The CDR3 is made up of 12 amino acids. CDR3 in DNA: TGTGCCAGCAGGGGACAGGGGGCCTTAGGAGACTTC. Its translation: CASRGQGALGDF.

The chain links TRBV14 to TRBJ1-2; D is ambiguous. Looked up from germline, CDR1 is SGHDN and CDR2 is FVKESK. This CDR3 contains 13 residues. The V end was cut by 4 bases, the J end by 4 bases, with 10 bases between. In nucleotides, the CDR3 is TGTGCCAGCAGCCTTTCCGGCCTCTATGGCTACACCTTC. It specifies CASSLSGLYGYTF.

This clonotype was observed at least ten times. The chain couples TRBV28 to TRBJ2-3; 11 nucleotides agree with TRBD2. This CDR3 has 15 residues. CDR1 and CDR2 from the germline V gene are MDHEN and SYDVKM. V gave up 5 bases and J gave up 2 bases; unmatched junction bases: 3. CDR3 loop: CASSPLAGDTDTQYF. In DNA form, the CDR3 reads TGTGCCAGCAGTCCACTAGCGGGAGACACAGATACGCAGTATTTT.

V gene TRBV10-3 combines with J gene TRBJ2-5; possibly TRBD1 or TRBD2 for D (5 bases each). Germline CDR1 ENHRY, CDR2 SYGVKD. The CDR3 is 16 amino acids. The V and J ends lost 8 bases and 5 bases respectively, with 24 bases between them. In DNA form, the CDR3 reads TGTGCCATCGCAAGCCAATTAGCAGGGTCGGGGGAGACCCAGTACTTC. Its protein product is CAIASQLAGSGETQYF.

This clonotype was counted at least ten times. The gene calls are TRBV2 and TRBJ1-1, with unresolved D. Between the trimmed V and J ends, which lost 10 bases and 2 bases, there was a span of 14 bases. Germline values: CDR1 SNHLY, CDR2 FYNNEI. This CDR3 has 13 amino acids. The CDR3 protein is CAIKGRVNTEAFF. As DNA, the CDR3 is TGTGCCATTAAAGGTCGGGTAAACACTGAAGCTTTCTTT. The full variable domain, completed using reference TRBV2 and TRBJ1-1, is EPEVTQTPSHQVTQMGQEVILRCVPISNHLYFYWYRQILGQKVEFLVSFYNNEISEKSEIFDDQFSVERPDGSNFTLKIRSTKLEDSAMYFCAIKGRVNTEAFFGQGTRLTVV.

This clonotype was counted ten times or more. The gene calls are TRBV4-2 and TRBJ2-5, with a possible D match to TRBD2 (6 bases). The V and J ends lost 5 bases and 4 bases respectively, with 11 bases between them. The CDR3 spans 13 residues. Per germline, CDR1 LGHNA and CDR2 YNFKEQ. The CDR3 region has the DNA TGTGCCAGCAGCTCACGACTAGGAGAGACCCAGTACTTC. It is translated as CASSSRLGETQYF.

This clonotype was detected only a few times. V is TRBV7-2 and J is TRBJ2-5; TRBD2 agrees at 7 bases. Unmatched junction bases numbered 8, after V lost 1 base and J lost 3 bases. CDR3 size: 16 residues. CDR1 and CDR2 (germline): SGHTA, FQGNSA. The CDR3 nucleotides are TGTGCCAGCAGCTTAGACGGCCTAGCGGAGAAAGAGACCCAGTACTTC. Its translation is CASSLDGLAEKETQYF.